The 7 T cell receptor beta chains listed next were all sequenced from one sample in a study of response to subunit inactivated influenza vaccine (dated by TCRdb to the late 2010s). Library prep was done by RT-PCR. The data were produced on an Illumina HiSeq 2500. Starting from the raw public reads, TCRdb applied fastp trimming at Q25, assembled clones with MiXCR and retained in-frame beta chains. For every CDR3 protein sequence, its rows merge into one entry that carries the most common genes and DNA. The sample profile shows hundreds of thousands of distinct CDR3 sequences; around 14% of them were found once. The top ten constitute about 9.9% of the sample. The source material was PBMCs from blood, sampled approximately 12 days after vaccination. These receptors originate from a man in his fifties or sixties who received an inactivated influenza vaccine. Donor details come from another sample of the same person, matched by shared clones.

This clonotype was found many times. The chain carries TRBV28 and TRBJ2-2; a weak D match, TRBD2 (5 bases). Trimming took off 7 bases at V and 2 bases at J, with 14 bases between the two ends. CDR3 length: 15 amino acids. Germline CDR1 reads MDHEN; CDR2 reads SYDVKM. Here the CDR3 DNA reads TGTGCCAGCACCTACCGGCTAGCTAACACCGGGGAGCTGTTTTTT. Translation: CASTYRLANTGELFF.

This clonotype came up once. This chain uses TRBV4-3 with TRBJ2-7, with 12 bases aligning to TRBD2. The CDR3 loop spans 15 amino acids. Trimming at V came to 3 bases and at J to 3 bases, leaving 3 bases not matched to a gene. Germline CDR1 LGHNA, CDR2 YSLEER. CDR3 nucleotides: TGCGCCAGCAGCCAGAGACTAGCGGGAGTCTACGAGCAGTACTTC. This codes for CASSQRLAGVYEQYF.

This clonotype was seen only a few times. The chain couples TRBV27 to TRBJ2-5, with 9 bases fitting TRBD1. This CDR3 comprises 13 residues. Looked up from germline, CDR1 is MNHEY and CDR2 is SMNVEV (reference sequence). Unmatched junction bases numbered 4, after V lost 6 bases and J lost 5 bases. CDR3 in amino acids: CASSGTGLETQYF. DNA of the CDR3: TGTGCCAGCAGCGGGACAGGGTTGGAGACCCAGTACTTC.

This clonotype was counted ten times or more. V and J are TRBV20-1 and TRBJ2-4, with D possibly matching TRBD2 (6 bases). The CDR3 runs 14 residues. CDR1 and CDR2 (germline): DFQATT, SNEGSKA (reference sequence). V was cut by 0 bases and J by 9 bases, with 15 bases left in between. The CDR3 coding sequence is TGCAGTGCTAGAGAAGCGGGCCCCGCCCCCATTCAGTACTTC. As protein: CSAREAGPAPIQYF.

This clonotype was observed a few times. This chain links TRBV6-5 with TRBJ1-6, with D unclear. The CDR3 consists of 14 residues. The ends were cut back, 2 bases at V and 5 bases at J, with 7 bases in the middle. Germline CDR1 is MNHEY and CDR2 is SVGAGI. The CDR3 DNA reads TGTGCCAGCAGTTACATACAAAATAATTCACCCCTCCACTTT. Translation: CASSYIQNNSPLHF.

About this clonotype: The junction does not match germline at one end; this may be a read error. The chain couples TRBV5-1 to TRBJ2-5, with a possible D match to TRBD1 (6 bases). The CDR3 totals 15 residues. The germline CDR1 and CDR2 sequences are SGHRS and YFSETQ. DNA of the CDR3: TGCGCCATCAGCCGGGACGGGACACTACAAGAGACCCAGTACTTC. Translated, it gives CAISRDGTLQETQYF. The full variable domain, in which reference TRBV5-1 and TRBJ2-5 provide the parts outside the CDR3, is KAGVTQTPRYLIKTRGQQVTLSCSPISGHRSVSWYQQTPGQGLQFLFEYFSETQRNKGNFPGRFSGRQFSNSRSEMNVSTLELGDSALYLCAISRDGTLQETQYFGPGTRLLVL.

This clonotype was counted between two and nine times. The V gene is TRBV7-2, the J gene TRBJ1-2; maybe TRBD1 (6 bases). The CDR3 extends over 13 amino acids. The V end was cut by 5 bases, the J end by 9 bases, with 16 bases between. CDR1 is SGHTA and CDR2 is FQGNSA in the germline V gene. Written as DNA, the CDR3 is TGTGCCAGCAGCCCACGGGGACACACCAGCTACACCTTC. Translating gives CASSPRGHTSYTF. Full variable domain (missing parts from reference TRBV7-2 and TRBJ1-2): GAGVSQSPSNKVTEKGKDVELRCDPISGHTALYWYRQSLGQGLEFLIYFQGNSAPDKSGLPSDRFSAERTGGSVSTLTIQRTQQEDSAVYLCASSPRGHTSYTFGSGTRLTVV.